Below are 9 T cell receptor beta chains sequenced from a single sample in a study of T cells in Graves' hyperthyroidism and ophthalmopathy. The CDR3 regions of TCR beta were amplified from RNA transcripts. The TCR CDR3 first-round RT-PCR relied on the HTBI primer set. TCRdb redid the calling of the multiplex PCR reads with MiXCR, one entry per CDR3 protein. The data contain under 450,000 distinct CDR3 sequences, 17% of them seen just once; the ten biggest clones take up 34%. The sequenced material came from blood. These receptors were collected from a woman aged 30 to 39 with Graves' hyperthyroidism that later progressed to Graves' ophthalmopathy.

J is TRBJ2-7 and V is TRBV20-1; the match to TRBD2 covers 7 bases. Trimming cost V 6 bases and J 4 bases; bases outside gene matches: 12. Per the germline V gene, CDR1 is DFQATT and CDR2 is SNEGSKA (reference sequence). There are 14 residues in the CDR3. The CDR3 sequence: CSAPRPGRGYEQYF. CDR3 nucleotide sequence: TGCAGTGCCCCTCGCCCGGGGAGGGGTTACGAGCAGTACTTC.

This clonotype was recorded at least ten times. The V gene is TRBV20-1, the J gene TRBJ2-7; D unresolved. Germline V gene data show CDR1 as DFQATT and CDR2 as SNEGSKA (reference sequence). The V end was cut by 0 bases, the J end by 8 bases, with 20 bases between. The CDR3 consists of 15 residues. The CDR3 region is CSARDLSRGVRQQYF. DNA for the CDR3: TGCAGTGCTAGAGATCTGAGTCGCGGAGTACGCCAGCAGTACTTC.

In its sample, this clonotype was seen once. A much larger clone differs from this one at a single base, so this may be a read error. Here the CDR3 reads CASSFKYGRGRDNSPLHF. The CDR3 coding sequence is TGTGCCAGCAGTTTTAAGTATGGGAGGGGGCGAGATAATTCACCCCTCCACTTT. The rearrangement uses TRBV28 and TRBJ1-6; 7 nucleotides line up with TRBD1. The V and J ends lost 3 bases and 5 bases, in that order; junction bases with no gene match: 13. The CDR3 has 18 residues. The V gene's germline CDR1 is MDHEN and CDR2 SYDVKM.

This clonotype was seen many times. The J gene is TRBJ1-1, the V gene TRBV6-1; D is possibly TRBD1 (5 bases). Germline V gene data show CDR1 as MNHNS and CDR2 as SASEGT. V was clipped by 0 bases and J by 3 bases, with 11 bases between them. The CDR3 length is 15 residues. The CDR3 DNA follows: TGTGCCAGCAGTGAAGCCCAGGGATGGGACACTGAAGCTTTCTTT. Its protein is CASSEAQGWDTEAFF.

This clonotype was detected many times. The chain recombines TRBV20-1 with TRBJ2-4; TRBD2 agrees at 7 bases. V gave up 6 bases and J gave up 0 bases; unmatched junction bases: 11. The CDR3 covers 16 residues. Germline V gene data show CDR1 as DFQATT and CDR2 as SNEGSKA (reference sequence). CDR3 residues: CSAYLDGGRAKNIQYF. Written as DNA, the CDR3 is TGCAGTGCGTACTTAGACGGGGGGAGAGCCAAAAACATTCAGTACTTC.

The rearrangement links TRBV19 to TRBJ1-2; TRBD1 agrees at 8 bases. The CDR3 spans 13 residues. The trim removed 3 bases at V and 8 bases at J, leaving 5 bases unmatched. Per the germline V gene, CDR1 is LNHDA and CDR2 is SQIVND (reference sequence). The DNA of the CDR3 is TGTGCCAGTAGTATCGGGACAGGAAGAGGCTACACCTTC. It specifies CASSIGTGRGYTF.

This clonotype showed up many times. The genes are TRBV28 and TRBJ1-5; D uncertain. The CDR3 sequence is 16 residues long. CDR1 MDHEN and CDR2 SYDVKM come from the germline V gene. V lost 6 bases, J lost 2 bases, and 17 bases lay in between. The CDR3 coding sequence is TGTGCCAGCAGCCGCGCTAGGGTTTCGCGCAATCAGCCCCAGCATTTT. This codes for CASSRARVSRNQPQHF.

The V and J genes are TRBV11-2 and TRBJ2-1; perhaps TRBD2 as D (5 bases). Trimming removed 5 bases from V and 0 bases from J, with 8 bases in between. The CDR3 has 14 residues. Germline-derived CDR1 and CDR2 are SGHAT and FQNNGV. The CDR3 loop reads CASSEDSSYNEQFF. The DNA of the CDR3 is TGTGCCAGCAGCGAGGACTCCTCCTACAATGAGCAGTTCTTC.

The V gene is TRBV18, the J gene TRBJ1-2, with D possibly matching TRBD1 (5 bases). Trimming cost V 3 bases and J 5 bases, with 19 bases left between them. CDR1 is KGHSH, CDR2 LQKENI, per germline. This CDR3 spans 16 amino acids. CDR3 in amino acids: CASSPNGAVEKYGYTF. The CDR3 region has the DNA TGTGCCAGCTCACCGAATGGGGCCGTGGAGAAATATGGCTACACCTTC.